In its sample, the clone carrying this TCR beta chain was seen once. The entry originates in a study of blood T cell repertoires in COVID-19. Looking at the study overall: Spain, Italy and the United States supplied samples that represented acute and convalescent COVID-19. PBMCs, B-cell-depleted T cells, or T cells were the source of the cDNA or gDNA that made up the material.

Per the original data handling: Amplifying reference gene primers gave estimates of nucleated cell counts. Data came from immunoSEQ multiplex PCR; TCRdb stores just in-frame clones and leaves some out. The D gene and trimming were derived from the DNA, and the V and J assignments and clone size from that table. Of about 270,000 clones listed, 83% were seen once; the top ten hold 8% to 9.5%. The receptor's source is a woman in her forties or fifties who had recovered from COVID-19. Material for sequencing was peripheral blood.

Here the CDR3 reads CASSPYGGSGEAFF. CDR3 bases: TGTGCCAGCAGCCCTTACGGGGGTTCCGGTGAAGCTTTCTTT. The V call is TRBV11-3, the J call TRBJ1-1; D may be TRBD1 (5 bases). The V end was cut by 5 bases, the J end by 7 bases, with 17 bases between. Germline CDR1 reads SGHNT; CDR2 reads YENEEA. The CDR3 covers 14 residues.